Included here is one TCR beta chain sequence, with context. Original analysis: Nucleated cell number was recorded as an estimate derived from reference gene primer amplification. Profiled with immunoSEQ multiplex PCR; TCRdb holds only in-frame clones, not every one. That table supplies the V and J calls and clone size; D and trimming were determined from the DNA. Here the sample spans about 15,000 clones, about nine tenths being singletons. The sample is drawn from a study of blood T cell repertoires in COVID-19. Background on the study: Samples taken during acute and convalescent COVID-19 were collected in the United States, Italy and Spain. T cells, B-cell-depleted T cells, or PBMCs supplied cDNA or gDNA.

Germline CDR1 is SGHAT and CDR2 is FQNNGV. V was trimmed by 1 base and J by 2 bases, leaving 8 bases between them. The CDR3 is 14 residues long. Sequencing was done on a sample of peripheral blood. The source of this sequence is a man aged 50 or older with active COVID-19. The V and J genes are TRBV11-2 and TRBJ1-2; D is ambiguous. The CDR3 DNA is TGTGCCAGCAGCTTAGGCAGGTCCAACTATGGCTACACCTTC. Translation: CASSLGRSNYGYTF.